This T cell receptor (beta chain) was obtained from a study of patients and donors after allogeneic stem cell transplantation. Via MiXCR, TCRdb re-called the RT-PCR reads, giving one row per CDR3 protein. This sample has roughly 960,000 distinct CDR3 sequences, with more than 15% found just once. CDR1 LGHNA and CDR2 YSLEER come from the germline V gene. The V gene lost 0 bases and the J gene lost 6 bases, with 14 bases spanning the gap. The CDR3 has 15 amino acids. V usage is TRBV4-3 and J usage is TRBJ1-2; D is unresolved. This receptor was obtained from a human donor who was either an allogeneic HSCT recipient or a stem cell or donor lymphocyte infusion donor (not recorded which). It is not recorded whose cells these are; they may come from a transplant donor. What was sequenced was blood, either unsorted or a sorted T cell fraction (not recorded which). The chain's CDR3 is CASSQDGGRVDGYTF. The CDR3 DNA reads as TGCGCCAGCAGCCAAGATGGTGGACGAGTAGATGGCTACACCTTC.